The source of this TCR beta chain is a study of T cell responses to AZD1222 COVID-19 vaccine. Findings and limits, study-wide: The repertoires were collected only after the peak T cell response. Baseline testing showed seropositivity in only six AZD1222 recipients. Epitopes outside B.1.351 and B.1.1.7 mutated regions reportedly drew nearly half of spike TCRs. Spike-specific TCR breadth rose after two AZD1222 doses, and depth rose as well.

The repertoire was sequenced with immunoSEQ multiplex PCR; TCRdb's copy has only in-frame clones and lacks some. This sample carries some 190,000 clones, approximately 91% of them seen once, and the ten largest clones take over 1.5%. As regards this clone: Its cognate antigen is unknown.

Material: peripheral blood, obtained 28 days after the second AZD1222 dose. This TCR was recovered from an adult who received the AZD1222 COVID-19 vaccine.

CDR3 DNA: TGTGCCAGCAGCTTATCCGTCAGCTCCTACGAGCAGTACTTC. Protein product: CASSLSVSSYEQYF. The J gene is TRBJ2-7, the V gene TRBV11-2, with D unresolved. The CDR3 runs to 14 residues. Deletions cut 2 bases from V and 0 bases from J, with 8 bases between. The germline CDR1 and CDR2 sequences are SGHAT and FQNNGV.